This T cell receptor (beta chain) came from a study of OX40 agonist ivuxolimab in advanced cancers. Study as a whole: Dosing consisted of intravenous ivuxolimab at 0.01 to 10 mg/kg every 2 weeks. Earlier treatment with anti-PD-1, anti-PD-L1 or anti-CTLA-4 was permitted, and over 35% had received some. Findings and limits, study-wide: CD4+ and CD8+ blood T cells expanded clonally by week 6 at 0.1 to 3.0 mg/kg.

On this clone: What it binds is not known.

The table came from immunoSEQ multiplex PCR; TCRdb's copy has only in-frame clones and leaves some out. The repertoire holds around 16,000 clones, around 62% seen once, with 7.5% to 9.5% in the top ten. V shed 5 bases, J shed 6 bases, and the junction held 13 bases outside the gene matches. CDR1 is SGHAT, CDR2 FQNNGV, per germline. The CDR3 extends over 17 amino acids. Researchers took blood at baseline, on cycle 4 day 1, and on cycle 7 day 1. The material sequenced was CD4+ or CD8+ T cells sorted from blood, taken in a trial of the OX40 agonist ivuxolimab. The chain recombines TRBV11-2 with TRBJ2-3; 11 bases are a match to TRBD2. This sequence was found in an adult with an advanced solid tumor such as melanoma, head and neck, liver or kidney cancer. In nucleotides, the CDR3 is TGTGCCAGCAGCCCCTACCCATTAGCGGGGGGGCGCGATACGCAGTATTTT. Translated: CASSPYPLAGGRDTQYF.